This T cell receptor beta chain was captured by sequencing in a study of regulatory T cells in long-lasting Graves disease. Findings and limits, study-wide: There was favoring of TRBV28, TRBJ1-2 and TRBJ2-5 in persistent disease. Sharing of public clonotypes was greater in persistent patients (around 3,000) than in new patients (around 880).

The CDR3 loop spans 15 amino acids. After removal of 6 bases from V and 3 bases from J, the junction contained 6 bases not matched to a gene. Germline CDR1 MNHEY, CDR2 SMNVEV (reference sequence). Comment on this clonotype: The antigen remains unidentified.

The time point here: persistent/refractory GD, antithyroid drugs over 5 years with positive TRAb. The TCR library used RNA extracted from PBMCs. TCR beta libraries were built with iRepertoire HTBI primers and Arm-PCR of CDR3 regions. A single record per CDR3 protein comes from TCRdb applying MiXCR to the multiplex PCR reads. This sample has over 350,000 distinct CDR3 sequences; less than 25% occur once, and the top ten carry roughly 20%. The sample here was peripheral blood mononuclear cells (PBMCs), taken when the disease was refractory, from a patient treated with antithyroid drugs. The TCR sequence derives from a female donor with Graves disease. This chain connects TRBV27 to TRBJ2-1; 9 bases agree with TRBD2. CDR3 coding DNA: TGTGCCAGCAGCAATAGCGGGAGTCGCTACAATGAGCAGTTCTTC. Its translation: CASSNSGSRYNEQFF.